Listed here is a single T cell receptor (beta chain). The PCR employed 60 Vbeta primers together with 13 Jbeta primers. Profiling relied on immunoSEQ multiplex PCR, and the TCRdb table lists in-frame clones only, not all of them. The sample shows over 110,000 clones, around 75% of them seen only once. This sample stems from a study of cytomegalovirus exposure and HLA in healthy donors. Trimming removed 4 bases from V and 8 bases from J, with 12 bases in between. In germline, CDR1 is SNHLY, CDR2 FYNNEI. The length of the CDR3 is 13 residues. This TCR was recovered from a female donor in good health and CMV-seronegative. This sequence joins TRBV2 and TRBJ2-1; perhaps TRBD1 as D (6 bases). Material for sequencing was PBMCs. The CDR3 DNA reads TGTGCCAGCAGTGGGGCACAGGGCTATGAGCAGTTCTTC. It is translated as CASSGAQGYEQFF.